The 2 T cell receptor beta chains presented below share a single source sample, sequenced in a study of ipilimumab plus nivolumab after autologous stem cell transplantation. TCRdb keeps only in-frame clones here, not all; method: immunoSEQ multiplex PCR. The sample includes some 87,000 clones, around 80% of them seen just once. The sample consisted of PBMCs, taken in a trial of ipilimumab plus nivolumab as post-transplant consolidation. These receptors were collected from a male donor with diffuse large B-cell lymphoma.

CDR3 sequence reads: CASSKLFPPMNTEAFF. The DNA of the CDR3 is TGTGCCAGCAGCAAACTGTTCCCACCCATGAACACTGAAGCTTTCTTT. The chain uses TRBV21-1 and TRBJ1-1. TRBV21-1 is a listed pseudogene. The CDR3 has 16 amino acids.

The chain links TRBV5-1 to TRBJ2-3; 8 nucleotides agree with TRBD2. The CDR3 has 17 amino acids. Trimming cost V 0 bases and J 5 bases; bases outside gene matches: 11. CDR1 is SGHRS, CDR2 YFSETQ, per germline. The CDR3 spells CASSLAAGGGPGDTQYF. The CDR3 DNA is TGCGCCAGCAGCTTGGCCGCTGGCGGGGGGCCGGGAGATACGCAGTATTTT. The full variable domain, in which reference TRBV5-1 and TRBJ2-3 provide the parts outside the CDR3, is KAGVTQTPRYLIKTRGQQVTLSCSPISGHRSVSWYQQTPGQGLQFLFEYFSETQRNKGNFPGRFSGRQFSNSRSEMNVSTLELGDSALYLCASSLAAGGGPGDTQYFGPGTRLTVL.